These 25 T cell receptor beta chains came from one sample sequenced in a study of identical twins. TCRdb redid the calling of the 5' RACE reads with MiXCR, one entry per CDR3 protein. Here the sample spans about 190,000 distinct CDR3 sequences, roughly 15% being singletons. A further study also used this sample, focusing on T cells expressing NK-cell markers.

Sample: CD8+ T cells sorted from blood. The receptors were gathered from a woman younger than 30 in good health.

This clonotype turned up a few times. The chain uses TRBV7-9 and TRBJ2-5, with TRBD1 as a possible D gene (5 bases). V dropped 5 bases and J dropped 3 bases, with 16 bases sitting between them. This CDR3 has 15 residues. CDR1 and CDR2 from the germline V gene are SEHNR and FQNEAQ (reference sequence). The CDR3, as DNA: TGTGCCAGCAGCCAAGCAAGGGGATCCGAAGAGACCCAGTACTTC. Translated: CASSQARGSEETQYF.

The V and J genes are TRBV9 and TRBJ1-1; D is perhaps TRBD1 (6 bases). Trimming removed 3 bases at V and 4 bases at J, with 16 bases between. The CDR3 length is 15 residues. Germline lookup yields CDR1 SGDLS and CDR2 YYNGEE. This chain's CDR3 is CASSAYGEGGTEAFF. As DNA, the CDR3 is TGTGCCAGCAGCGCCTACGGGGAGGGGGGCACTGAAGCTTTCTTT.

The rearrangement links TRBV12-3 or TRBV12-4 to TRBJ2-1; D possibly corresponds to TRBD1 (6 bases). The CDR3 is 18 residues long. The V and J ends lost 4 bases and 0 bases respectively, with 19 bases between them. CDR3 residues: CASSSPGSDRPSYNEQFF. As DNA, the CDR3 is TGTGCCAGCAGTTCCCCGGGGAGCGACAGGCCCTCCTACAATGAGCAGTTCTTC.

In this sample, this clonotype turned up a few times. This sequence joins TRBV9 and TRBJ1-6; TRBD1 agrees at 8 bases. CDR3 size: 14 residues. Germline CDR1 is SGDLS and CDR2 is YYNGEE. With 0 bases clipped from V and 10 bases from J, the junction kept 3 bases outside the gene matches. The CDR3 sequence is CASSVVSGGSPLHF. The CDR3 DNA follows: TGTGCCAGCAGCGTAGTTTCAGGGGGCTCACCCCTCCACTTT.

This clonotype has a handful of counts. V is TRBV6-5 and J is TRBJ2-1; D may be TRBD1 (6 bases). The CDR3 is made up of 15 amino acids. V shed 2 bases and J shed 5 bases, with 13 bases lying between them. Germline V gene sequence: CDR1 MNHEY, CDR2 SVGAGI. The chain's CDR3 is CASSYATGLDNEQFF. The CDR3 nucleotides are TGTGCCAGCAGTTACGCTACAGGGTTGGACAATGAGCAGTTCTTC.

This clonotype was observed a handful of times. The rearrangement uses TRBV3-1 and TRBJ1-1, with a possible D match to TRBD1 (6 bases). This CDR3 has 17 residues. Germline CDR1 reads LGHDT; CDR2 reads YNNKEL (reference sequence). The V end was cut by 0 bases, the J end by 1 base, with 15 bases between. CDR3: CASSQEERGLANTEAFF. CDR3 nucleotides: TGTGCCAGCAGCCAAGAGGAGCGGGGGCTAGCGAACACTGAAGCTTTCTTT.

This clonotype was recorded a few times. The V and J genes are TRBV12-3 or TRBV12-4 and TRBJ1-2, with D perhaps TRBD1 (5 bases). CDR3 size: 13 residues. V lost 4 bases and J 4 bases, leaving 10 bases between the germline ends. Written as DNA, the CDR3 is TGTGCCAGCAGTTATCCAGGGAGCTATGGCTACACCTTC. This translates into CASSYPGSYGYTF.

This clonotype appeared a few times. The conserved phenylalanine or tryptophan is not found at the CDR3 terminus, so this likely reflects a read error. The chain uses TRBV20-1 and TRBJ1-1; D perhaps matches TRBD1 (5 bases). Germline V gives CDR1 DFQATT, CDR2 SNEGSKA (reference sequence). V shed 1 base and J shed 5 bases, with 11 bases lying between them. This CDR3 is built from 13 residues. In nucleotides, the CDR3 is TGCAGTGCTAGAGGGCAGGGCGAGACTGAAGCTTTCCTT. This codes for CSARGQGETEAFL.

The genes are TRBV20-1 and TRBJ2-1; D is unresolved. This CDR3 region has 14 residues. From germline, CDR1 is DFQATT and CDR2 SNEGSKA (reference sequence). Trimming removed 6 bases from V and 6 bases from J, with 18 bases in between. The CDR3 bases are TGCAGTGCCAGATACCTCGACGCGTCCAATGAGCAGTTCTTC. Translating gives CSARYLDASNEQFF.

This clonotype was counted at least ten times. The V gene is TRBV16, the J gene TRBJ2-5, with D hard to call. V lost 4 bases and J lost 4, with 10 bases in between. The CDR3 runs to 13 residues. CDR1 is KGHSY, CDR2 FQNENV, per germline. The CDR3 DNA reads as TGTGCCAGCAGCCCCACTACTTCAGAGACCCAGTACTTC. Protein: CASSPTTSETQYF. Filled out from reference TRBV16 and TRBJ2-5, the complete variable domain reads GEEVAQTPKHLVRGEGQKAKLYCAPIKGHSYVFWYQQVLKNEFKFLISFQNENVFDETGMPKERFSAKCLPNSPCSLEIQATKLEDSAVYFCASSPTTSETQYFGPGTRLLVL.

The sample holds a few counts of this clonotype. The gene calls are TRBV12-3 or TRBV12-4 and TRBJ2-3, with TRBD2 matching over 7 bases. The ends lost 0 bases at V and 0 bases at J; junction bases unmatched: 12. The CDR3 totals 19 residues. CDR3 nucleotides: TGTGCCAGCAGTTTAGCCCTTCAGCCCGGGGGGACTAGCACAGATACGCAGTATTTT. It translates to CASSLALQPGGTSTDTQYF.

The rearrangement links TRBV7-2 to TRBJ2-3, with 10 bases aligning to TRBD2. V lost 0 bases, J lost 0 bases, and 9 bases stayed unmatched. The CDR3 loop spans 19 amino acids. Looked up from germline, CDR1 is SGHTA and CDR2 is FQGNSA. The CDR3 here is CASSLAPRTSGTSTDTQYF. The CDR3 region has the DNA TGTGCCAGCAGCTTAGCGCCAAGGACTAGCGGTACTAGCACAGATACGCAGTATTTT.

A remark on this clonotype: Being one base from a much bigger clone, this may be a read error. The CDR3 sequence: CASSLEGVIAKNIQYF. The DNA for the CDR3 is TGTGCCAGCAGCTTAGAAGGGGTTATAGCCAAAAACATTCAGTACTTC. This chain uses TRBV7-2 with TRBJ2-4; a possible D gene is TRBD1 (5 bases). Germline CDR1 and CDR2: SGHTA and FQGNSA. Trimming took 1 base from V and 0 from J, leaving 10 bases between them. The CDR3 totals 16 residues.

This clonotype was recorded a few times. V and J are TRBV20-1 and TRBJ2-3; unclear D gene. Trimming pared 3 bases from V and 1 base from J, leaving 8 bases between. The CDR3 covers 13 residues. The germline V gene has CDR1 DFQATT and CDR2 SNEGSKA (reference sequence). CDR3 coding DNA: TGCAGTGCTAGGCTACTCCGCACAGATACGCAGTATTTT. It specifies CSARLLRTDTQYF.

CDR3 sequence reads: CASSLGRGRREQYF. CDR3 nucleotides: TGTGCCAGCAGCTTAGGTAGGGGAAGACGCGAGCAGTACTTC. The genes are TRBV13 and TRBJ2-7, with D maybe TRBD1 (5 bases). This CDR3 has 14 amino acids. Germline loops: CDR1 PRHDT, CDR2 FYEKMQ (reference sequence). V shed 0 bases and J shed 6 bases, with 12 bases lying between them.

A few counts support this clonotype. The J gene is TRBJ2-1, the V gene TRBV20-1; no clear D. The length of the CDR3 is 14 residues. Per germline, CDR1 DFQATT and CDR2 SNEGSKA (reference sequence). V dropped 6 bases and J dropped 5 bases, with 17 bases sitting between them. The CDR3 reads CSAKHEVVNNEQFF. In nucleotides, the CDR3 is TGCAGTGCGAAACACGAGGTTGTTAACAATGAGCAGTTCTTC.

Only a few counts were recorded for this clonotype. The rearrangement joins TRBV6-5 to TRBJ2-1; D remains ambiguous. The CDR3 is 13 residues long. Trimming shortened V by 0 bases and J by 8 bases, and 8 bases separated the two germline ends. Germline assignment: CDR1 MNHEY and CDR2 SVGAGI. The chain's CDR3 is CASSYSIPDEQFF. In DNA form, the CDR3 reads TGTGCCAGCAGTTACTCGATTCCGGATGAGCAGTTCTTC.

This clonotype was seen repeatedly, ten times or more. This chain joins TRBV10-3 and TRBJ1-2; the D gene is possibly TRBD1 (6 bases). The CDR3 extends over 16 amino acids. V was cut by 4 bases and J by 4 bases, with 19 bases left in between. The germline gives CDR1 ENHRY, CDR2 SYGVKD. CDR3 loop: CAISAGAGVSIYGYTF. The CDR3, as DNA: TGTGCCATCAGTGCTGGGGCAGGGGTCTCGATCTATGGCTACACCTTC.

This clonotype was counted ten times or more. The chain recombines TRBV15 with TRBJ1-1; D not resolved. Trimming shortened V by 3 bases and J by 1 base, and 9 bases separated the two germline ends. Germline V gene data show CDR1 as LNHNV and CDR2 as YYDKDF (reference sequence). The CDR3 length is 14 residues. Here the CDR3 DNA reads TGTGCCACCAGCAGGGGGTCGGGGAACACTGAAGCTTTCTTT. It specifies CATSRGSGNTEAFF.

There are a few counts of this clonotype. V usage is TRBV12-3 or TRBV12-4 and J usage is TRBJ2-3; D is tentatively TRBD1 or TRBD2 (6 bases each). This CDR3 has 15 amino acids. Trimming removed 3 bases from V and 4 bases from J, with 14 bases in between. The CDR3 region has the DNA TGTGCCAGCAGTTTTCAGGAGGGGGTCGCAGATACGCAGTATTTT. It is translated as CASSFQEGVADTQYF.

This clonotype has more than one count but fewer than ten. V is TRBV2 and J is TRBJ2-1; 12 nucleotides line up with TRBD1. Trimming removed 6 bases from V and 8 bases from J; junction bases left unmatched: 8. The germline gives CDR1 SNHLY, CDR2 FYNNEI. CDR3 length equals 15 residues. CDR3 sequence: CASSDRDRGRDEQFF. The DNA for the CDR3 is TGTGCCAGCAGCGACCGGGACAGGGGGCGAGATGAGCAGTTCTTC.

This CDR3 reads CASSLPGGNYGEQYF. The CDR3 DNA reads as TGTGCCAGCAGCTTACCGGGGGGCAATTACGGCGAGCAGTACTTC. This chain connects TRBV5-5 to TRBJ2-7; perhaps TRBD2 as D (7 bases). The CDR3 contains 15 residues. Trimming stripped 2 bases from V and 6 bases from J, with 18 bases between. Germline V lookup: CDR1 SGHKS, CDR2 YYEKEE (reference sequence).

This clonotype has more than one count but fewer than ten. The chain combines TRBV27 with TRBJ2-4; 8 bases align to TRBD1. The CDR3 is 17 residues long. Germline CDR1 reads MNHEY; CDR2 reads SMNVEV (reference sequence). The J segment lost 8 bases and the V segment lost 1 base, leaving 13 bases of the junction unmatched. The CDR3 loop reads CASSLLGGGQGRDIQYF. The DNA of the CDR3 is TGTGCCAGCAGTTTATTAGGTGGAGGACAGGGACGGGACATTCAGTACTTC.

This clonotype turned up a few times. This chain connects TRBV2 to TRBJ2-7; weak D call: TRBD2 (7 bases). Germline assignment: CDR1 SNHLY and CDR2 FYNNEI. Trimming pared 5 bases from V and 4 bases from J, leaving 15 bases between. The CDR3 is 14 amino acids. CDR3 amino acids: CASSPGGLGYEQYF. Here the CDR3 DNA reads TGTGCCAGCAGTCCCGGGGGGCTTGGGTACGAGCAGTACTTC.

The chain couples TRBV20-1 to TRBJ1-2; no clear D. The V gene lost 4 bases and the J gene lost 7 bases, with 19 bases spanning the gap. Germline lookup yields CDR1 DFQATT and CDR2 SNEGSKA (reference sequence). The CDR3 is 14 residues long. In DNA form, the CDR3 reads TGCAGTGCTACAAACCGGGCCTCGAGACGTGGCTACACCTTC. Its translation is CSATNRASRRGYTF.